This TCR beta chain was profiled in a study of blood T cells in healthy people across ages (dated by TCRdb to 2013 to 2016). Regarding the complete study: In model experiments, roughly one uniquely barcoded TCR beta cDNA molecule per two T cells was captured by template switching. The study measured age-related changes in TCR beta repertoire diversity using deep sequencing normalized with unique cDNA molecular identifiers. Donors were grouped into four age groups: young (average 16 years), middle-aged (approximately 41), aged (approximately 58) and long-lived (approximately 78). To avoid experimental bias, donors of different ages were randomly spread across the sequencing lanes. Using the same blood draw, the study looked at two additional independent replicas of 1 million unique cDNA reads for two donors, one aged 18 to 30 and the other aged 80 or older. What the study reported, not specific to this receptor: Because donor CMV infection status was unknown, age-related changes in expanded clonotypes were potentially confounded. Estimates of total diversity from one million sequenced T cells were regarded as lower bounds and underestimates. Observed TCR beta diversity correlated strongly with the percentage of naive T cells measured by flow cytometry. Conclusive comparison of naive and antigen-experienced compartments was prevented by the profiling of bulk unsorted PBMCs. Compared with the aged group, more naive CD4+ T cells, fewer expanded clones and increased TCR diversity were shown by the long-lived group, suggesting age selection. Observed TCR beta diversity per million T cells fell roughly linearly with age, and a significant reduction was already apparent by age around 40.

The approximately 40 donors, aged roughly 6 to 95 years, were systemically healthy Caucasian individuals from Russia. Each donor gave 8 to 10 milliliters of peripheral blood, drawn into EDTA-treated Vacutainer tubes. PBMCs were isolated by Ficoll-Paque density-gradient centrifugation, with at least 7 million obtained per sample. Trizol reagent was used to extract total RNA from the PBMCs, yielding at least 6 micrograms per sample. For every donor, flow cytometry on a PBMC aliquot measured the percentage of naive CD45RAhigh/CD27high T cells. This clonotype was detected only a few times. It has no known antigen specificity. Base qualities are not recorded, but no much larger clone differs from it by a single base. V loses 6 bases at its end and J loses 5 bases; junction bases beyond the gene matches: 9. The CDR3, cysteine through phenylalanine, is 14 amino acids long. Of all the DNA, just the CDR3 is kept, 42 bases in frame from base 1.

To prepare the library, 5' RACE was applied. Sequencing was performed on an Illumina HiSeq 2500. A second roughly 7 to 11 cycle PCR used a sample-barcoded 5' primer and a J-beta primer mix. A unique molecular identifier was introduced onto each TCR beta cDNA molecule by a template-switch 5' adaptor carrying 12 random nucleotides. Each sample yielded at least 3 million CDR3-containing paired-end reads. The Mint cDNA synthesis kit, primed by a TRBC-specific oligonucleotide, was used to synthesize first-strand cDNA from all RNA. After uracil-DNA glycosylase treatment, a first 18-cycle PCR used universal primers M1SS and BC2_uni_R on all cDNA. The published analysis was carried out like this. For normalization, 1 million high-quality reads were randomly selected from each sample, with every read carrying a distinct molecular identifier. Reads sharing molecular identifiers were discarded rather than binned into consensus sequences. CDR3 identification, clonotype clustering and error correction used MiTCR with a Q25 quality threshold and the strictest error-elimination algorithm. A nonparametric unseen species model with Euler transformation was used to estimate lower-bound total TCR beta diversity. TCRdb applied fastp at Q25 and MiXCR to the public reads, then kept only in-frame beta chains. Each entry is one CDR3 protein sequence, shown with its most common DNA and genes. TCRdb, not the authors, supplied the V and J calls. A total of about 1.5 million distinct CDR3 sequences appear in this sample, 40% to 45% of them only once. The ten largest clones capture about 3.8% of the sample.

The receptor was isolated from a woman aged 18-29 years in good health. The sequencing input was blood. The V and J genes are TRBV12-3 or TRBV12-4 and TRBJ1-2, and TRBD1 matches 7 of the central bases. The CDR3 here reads CASSNRDSDYGYTF. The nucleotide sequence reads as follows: TGTGCCAGCAGCAACCGGGACAGCGATTATGGCTACACCTTC.